A single sample is the source of the 11 T cell receptor beta chains below, sequenced in a study of CD8 T cells in ankylosing spondylitis. TCRdb itself ran the 5' RACE reads through MiXCR, one entry per CDR3 protein. Among 200,000 to 300,000 distinct CDR3 sequences listed, 20% to 30% were seen once. Sequencing was performed on blood, either unsorted or a sorted T cell fraction (not recorded which). These receptors were collected from a male donor with ankylosing spondylitis or in good health (not recorded which).

A single count supports this clonotype. The rearrangement uses TRBV5-1 and TRBJ2-7; 9 bases agree with TRBD1. This CDR3 is built from 14 residues. The germline V gene has CDR1 SGHRS and CDR2 YFSETQ. V lost 4 bases to trimming and J lost 5 bases; unmatched junction nucleotides: 7. The CDR3 protein is CASSLGTGKDEQYF. The CDR3 DNA is TGCGCCAGCAGCCTGGGGACAGGGAAAGACGAGCAGTACTTC.

This clonotype was seen at least ten times. The chain employs TRBV27 and TRBJ2-3; possibly TRBD1 or TRBD2 for D (5 bases each). V dropped 5 bases and J dropped 5 bases, with 11 bases sitting between them. CDR1 and CDR2 (germline): MNHEY, SMNVEV (reference sequence). The CDR3 is 13 residues long. Written as DNA, the CDR3 is TGTGCCAGCAGTCCGACGGGGCGAGATACGCAGTATTTT. It yields the protein CASSPTGRDTQYF.

This clonotype was counted at least ten times. The V and J genes are TRBV29-1 and TRBJ2-7; D is possibly TRBD2 (5 bases). Germline V gene lookup returns CDR1 SQVTM and CDR2 ANQGSEA. Trimming pared 7 bases from V and 1 base from J, leaving 20 bases between. CDR3 length: 15 residues. The CDR3 is CSARAGMTSSYEQYF. In DNA form, the CDR3 reads TGCAGCGCTAGAGCCGGGATGACGTCGTCCTACGAGCAGTACTTC.

The J gene is TRBJ2-7, the V gene TRBV29-1, with D perhaps given as TRBD1 or TRBD2 (6 bases each). This CDR3 comprises 12 residues. Germline V gene data show CDR1 as SQVTM and CDR2 as ANQGSEA. CDR3 residues: CAAGDGGYEQYF. CDR3 coding DNA: TGCGCGGCAGGGGACGGGGGTTACGAGCAGTACTTC.

The chain links TRBV12-3 or TRBV12-4 to TRBJ1-6; D remains ambiguous. V was trimmed by 8 bases and J by 7 bases, leaving 9 bases between them. The CDR3 extends over 12 amino acids. This chain's CDR3 is CASGFANSPLHF. DNA for the CDR3: TGTGCCAGCGGATTCGCCAATTCACCCCTCCACTTT.

This clonotype was observed a few times. One end of the junction varies from germline; a read error may be responsible. V usage is TRBV29-1 and J usage is TRBJ2-5, with 9 nucleotides matching TRBD1. This CDR3 region has 11 residues. Germline V lookup: CDR1 SQVTM, CDR2 ANQGSEA. CDR3 DNA sequence: TGCAGCGGGGGACAGGGAGAGACCCAGCACTTC. This encodes CSGGQGETQHF. Using reference TRBV29-1 and TRBJ2-5 for the parts outside the CDR3, the full variable domain is SAVISQKPSRDICQRGTSLTIQCQVDSQVTMMFWYRQQPGQSLTLIATANQGSEATYESGFVIDKFPISRPNLTFSTLTVSNMSPEDSSIYLCSGGQGETQHFGPGTRLLVL.

The table lists this clonotype with many counts. The gene calls are TRBV20-1 and TRBJ2-5; the match to TRBD2 covers 14 bases. The CDR3 consists of 16 residues. The germline CDR1 and CDR2 sequences are DFQATT and SNEGSKA (reference sequence). The ends lost 6 bases at V and 5 bases at J; junction bases unmatched: 11. The CDR3 protein is CSAGLGTSGGRETQYF. The CDR3 DNA sequence: TGCAGTGCGGGTTTAGGGACTAGCGGGGGTCGGGAGACCCAGTACTTC.

This clonotype appeared many times. This chain uses TRBV7-9 with TRBJ2-5, with D possibly TRBD1 on 6 matching bases. This CDR3 region has 13 residues. Germline CDR1 reads SEHNR; CDR2 reads FQNEAQ (reference sequence). The ends were cut back, 1 base at V and 3 bases at J, with 6 bases in the middle. The DNA for the CDR3 is TGTGCCAGCAGCTTAGACAGGGAAGAGACCCAGTACTTC. This sequence encodes CASSLDREETQYF.

V gene TRBV20-1 combines with J gene TRBJ2-5, with D unclear. The CDR3 runs 15 residues. The germline gives CDR1 DFQATT, CDR2 SNEGSKA (reference sequence). V gave up 5 bases and J gave up 0 bases, with 16 bases separating them. The CDR3 sequence: CSALDHRAYQETQYF. The CDR3, as DNA: TGCAGTGCTCTAGACCATAGGGCCTACCAAGAGACCCAGTACTTC.

The CDR3 sequence: CASSPRLQILGTDTQYF. DNA of the CDR3: TGTGCCAGCAGTCCCCGGCTCCAAATCCTGGGCACAGATACGCAGTATTTT. The chain carries TRBV6-1 and TRBJ2-3; no clear D gene. The CDR3 is 17 amino acids. Between the trimmed V and J ends, which lost 5 bases and 1 base, there was a span of 19 bases. Germline loops: CDR1 MNHNS, CDR2 SASEGT.

This clonotype has ten or more counts. The chain links TRBV28 to TRBJ1-3; tentatively, D is TRBD1 (5 bases). The CDR3 length is 15 residues. V lost 8 bases, J lost 0 bases, and 14 bases lay in between. Germline CDR1 is MDHEN and CDR2 is SYDVKM. In DNA, the CDR3 is TGTGCCAGCTGTTCCGGGGGGACCTCTGGAAACACCATATATTTT. Amino acids: CASCSGGTSGNTIYF.